The present TCR beta chain was sequenced within a study of spatial heterogeneity in lung cancer. Study information: Consistent detection of more beta-chain than alpha-chain sequences was observed. Averaged across combinations, each unique TCR and UMI pairing appeared more than ten times in raw reads, which were uncorrected. Whole-study results and caveats: The study found ubiquitous expanded tumor TCRs in blood more at resection than follow-up.

Time point given: sample taken at primary tumor resection. Unsorted whole RNA from tumor, nontumor lung or frozen PBMC underwent sequencing. Trimming stripped 3 bases from V and 5 bases from J, with 15 bases between. The CDR3 is 15 amino acids. Per germline, CDR1 SGHAT and CDR2 FQNNGV. Every TCR cDNA molecule bore a unique molecular identifier. TCRdb ran MiXCR on the 5' RACE reads and lists one entry per CDR3 protein. The sample contains over 14,000 distinct CDR3 sequences, around 8% of which appear only once. This clonotype was seen ten or more times. Antigen: not known. The source of this sequence is a female donor with early-stage non-small cell lung cancer. The chain recombines TRBV11-2 with TRBJ2-3; D gene ambiguous. The specimen was PBMCs, collected at surgery. The DNA of the CDR3 is TGTGCCAGCAGCTTGACCCCGGTCCTGGGAGATACGCAGTATTTT. Encoded protein: CASSLTPVLGDTQYF.